A single TCR beta chain is shown here with its context. The antigen this receptor binds is unknown. No base-level quality is on record; no much larger clone is a single base apart. This entry is derived from a study of blood T cell repertoires in COVID-19 (dated by TCRdb to the early 2020s). Regarding the study in general: Samples covering the acute and convalescent phases of COVID-19 were provided by collaborators in the United States, Italy and Spain. The prospective study material was composed of cDNA or gDNA derived from T cells, B-cell-depleted T cells, or PBMCs. The dataset comprised deeply sampled blood TCRbeta repertoires from subjects exposed to, actively infected with, or recovered from COVID-19. The repertoires were released in a freely available public database meant as a resource for research on the immune response to SARS-CoV-2. Samples came from the ongoing ImmuneRACE study (first 160 participants) plus 1,254 subjects from 6 global collaborators. Sample metadata almost always included a de-identified subject ID, COVID-19 status, age in years and sex. Where HLA class I and class II types were available, the types were taken from metadata supplied by the sample provider, not from assay-based typing.

General study outcomes and caveats: The amount of clinical and demographic metadata varied by source and participant and was provided uncurated.

TCRbeta CDR3 regions were amplified from genomic DNA using the immunoSEQ Assay, a bias-controlled multiplex PCR. In the paper's pipeline: The number of nucleated cells in each sample was estimated from the amplification of reference gene primers within the assay. Sequence reads were collapsed and filtered to measure the absolute abundance of every unique TCRbeta CDR3 rearrangement. Productive Simpson clonality was computed per sample as the square root of Simpson's diversity index over productive rearrangements. TCRdb carries this immuneACCESS record with in-frame sequences only. Its versions omit some clonotypes, under half of them owing to an unresolved V gene in the studies checked, with the rest unexplained. V and J calls and clone size follow that table, whereas D and trimming were derived from the DNA. Recorded for this sample are 200,000 to 250,000 clones; around 82% of them occurred a single time. The ten largest clones take up about 4% of the sample.

Participants in the prospective study were aged roughly 18 to 100 years, lived in 20 to 25 United States geographic areas, and enrolled through a virtual design. To assign participants to cohorts, the prospective study relied on clinical history that participants themselves reported in a screening survey and a study questionnaire. Mobile phlebotomists in the prospective study collected whole blood, serum and a nasopharyngeal or oropharyngeal swab from every participant. Additional blood draws and questionnaires over a 2-month period could optionally be provided by prospective study participants. Before DNA extraction, blood samples from the prospective study were shipped at room temperature or frozen. Clipping removes 4 bases from V and 5 bases from J, with 5 as the unmatched junction base count. CDR1 and CDR2 are read off the germline V gene as SGHRS and YFSETQ. The CDR3 runs 14 residues from the cysteine to the phenylalanine. The entry retains the CDR3 DNA only, 42 bases that are in frame from base 1.

The sequence is built from TRBV5-1 and TRBJ2-5; 10 central bases correspond to TRBD1. This TCR was sampled from a man in his thirties or forties with acute COVID-19. Material for sequencing was PBMCs or T cells enriched from blood (not recorded which). The CDR3 region: CASSLGQGWETQYF. The nucleotides are TGCGCCAGCAGCCTGGGACAGGGGTGGGAGACCCAGTACTTC.